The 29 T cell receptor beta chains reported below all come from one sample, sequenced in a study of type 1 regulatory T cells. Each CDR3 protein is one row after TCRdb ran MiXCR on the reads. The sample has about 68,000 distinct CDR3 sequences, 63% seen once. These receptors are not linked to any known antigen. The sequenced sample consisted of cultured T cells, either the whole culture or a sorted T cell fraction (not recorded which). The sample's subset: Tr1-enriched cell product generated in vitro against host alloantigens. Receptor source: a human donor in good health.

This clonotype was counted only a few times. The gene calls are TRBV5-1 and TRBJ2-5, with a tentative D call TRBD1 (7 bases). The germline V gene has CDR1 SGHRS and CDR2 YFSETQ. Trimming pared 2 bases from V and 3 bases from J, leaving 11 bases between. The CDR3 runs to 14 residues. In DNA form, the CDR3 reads TGCGCCAGCAGCTTCGGCGGGACAGAAGAGACCCAGTACTTC. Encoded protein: CASSFGGTEETQYF.

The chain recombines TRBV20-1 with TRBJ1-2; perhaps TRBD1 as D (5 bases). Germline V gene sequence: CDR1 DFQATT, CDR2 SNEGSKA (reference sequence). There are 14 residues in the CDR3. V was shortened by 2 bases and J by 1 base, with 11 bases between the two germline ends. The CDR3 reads CSARYKGFNYGYTF. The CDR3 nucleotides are TGCAGTGCTAGATATAAGGGGTTTAACTATGGCTACACCTTC.

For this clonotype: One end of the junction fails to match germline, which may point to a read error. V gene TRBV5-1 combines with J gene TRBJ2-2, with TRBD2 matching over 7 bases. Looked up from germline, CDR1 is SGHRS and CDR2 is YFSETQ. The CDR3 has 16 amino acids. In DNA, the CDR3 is TGCGCCAGCAGCATGGTCGGACTAGGGTTTACCGGGGGGCTGTTTTTT. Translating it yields CASSMVGLGFTGGLFF. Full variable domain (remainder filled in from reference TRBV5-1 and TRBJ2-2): KAGVTQTPRYLIKTRGQQVTLSCSPISGHRSVSWYQQTPGQGLQFLFEYFSETQRNKGNFPGRFSGRQFSNSRSEMNVSTLELGDSALYLCASSMVGLGFTGGLFFGEGSRLTVL.

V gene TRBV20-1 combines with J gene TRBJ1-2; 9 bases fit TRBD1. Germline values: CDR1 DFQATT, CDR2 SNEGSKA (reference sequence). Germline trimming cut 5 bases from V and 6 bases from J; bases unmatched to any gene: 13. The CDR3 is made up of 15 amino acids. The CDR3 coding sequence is TGCAGTGCTGCGAAACAGGGGGCTTCCCTGGATGGCTACACCTTC. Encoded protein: CSAAKQGASLDGYTF.

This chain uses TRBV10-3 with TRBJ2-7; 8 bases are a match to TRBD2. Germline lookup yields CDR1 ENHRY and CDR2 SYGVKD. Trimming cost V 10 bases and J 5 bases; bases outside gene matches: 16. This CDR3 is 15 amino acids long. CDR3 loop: CASRPSGGARDEQYF. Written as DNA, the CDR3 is TGTGCCAGCCGCCCATCGGGGGGGGCTCGGGACGAGCAGTACTTC.

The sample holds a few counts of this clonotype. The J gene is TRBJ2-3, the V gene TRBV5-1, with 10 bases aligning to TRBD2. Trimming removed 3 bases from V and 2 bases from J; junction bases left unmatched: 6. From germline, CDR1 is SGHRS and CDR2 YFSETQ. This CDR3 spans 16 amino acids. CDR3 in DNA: TGCGCCAGCAGCTCGGGGCTAGCGGGAGACACAGATACGCAGTATTTT. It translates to CASSSGLAGDTDTQYF.

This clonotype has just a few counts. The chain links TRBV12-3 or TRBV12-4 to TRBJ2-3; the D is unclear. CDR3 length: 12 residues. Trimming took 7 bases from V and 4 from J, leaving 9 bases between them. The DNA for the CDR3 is TGTGCCAGCAAGAAAGAAGCAGATACGCAGTATTTT. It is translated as CASKKEADTQYF.

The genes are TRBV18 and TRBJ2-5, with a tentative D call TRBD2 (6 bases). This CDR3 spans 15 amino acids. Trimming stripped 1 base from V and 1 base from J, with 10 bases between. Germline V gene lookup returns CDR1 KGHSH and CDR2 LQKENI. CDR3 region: CASSPLSSVQETQYF. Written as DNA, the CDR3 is TGTGCCAGCTCACCACTCTCTAGCGTCCAAGAGACCCAGTACTTC.

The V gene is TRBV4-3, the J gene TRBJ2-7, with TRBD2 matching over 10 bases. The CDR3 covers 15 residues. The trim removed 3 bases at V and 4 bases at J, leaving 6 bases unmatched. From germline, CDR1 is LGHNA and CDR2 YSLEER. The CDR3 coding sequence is TGCGCCAGCAGCCACGGGACTAGCGCATTTTACGAGCAGTACTTC. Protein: CASSHGTSAFYEQYF.

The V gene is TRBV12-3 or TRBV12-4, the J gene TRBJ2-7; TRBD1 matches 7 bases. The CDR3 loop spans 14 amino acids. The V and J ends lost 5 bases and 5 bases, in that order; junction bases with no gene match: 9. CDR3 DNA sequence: TGTGCCAGCAGTCCTCTGACAGGGAGCGACGAGCAGTACTTC. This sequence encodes CASSPLTGSDEQYF.

The CDR3 sequence is CSAQDSGRQYNEQFF. The CDR3 coding sequence is TGCAGTGCTCAGGATAGCGGGAGGCAGTACAATGAGCAGTTCTTC. The V call is TRBV20-1, the J call TRBJ2-1; TRBD2 aligns across 10 bases. V lost 5 bases, J lost 4 bases, and 8 bases stayed unmatched. Germline V CDR1 and CDR2: DFQATT, SNEGSKA (reference sequence). The CDR3 totals 15 residues.

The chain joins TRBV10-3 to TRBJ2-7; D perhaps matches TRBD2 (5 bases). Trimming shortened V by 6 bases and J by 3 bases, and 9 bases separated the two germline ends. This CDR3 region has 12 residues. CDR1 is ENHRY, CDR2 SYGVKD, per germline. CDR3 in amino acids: CAISPGDYEQYF. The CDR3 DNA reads TGTGCCATCAGCCCCGGGGACTACGAGCAGTACTTC.

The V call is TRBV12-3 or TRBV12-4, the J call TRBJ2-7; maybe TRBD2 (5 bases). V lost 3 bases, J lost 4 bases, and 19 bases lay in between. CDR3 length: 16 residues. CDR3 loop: CASSLSTGSPNYEQYF. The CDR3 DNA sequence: TGTGCCAGCAGTTTGTCTACGGGGTCACCGAATTACGAGCAGTACTTC.

The CDR3 here is CASSLAGTGLSEQFF. The DNA of the CDR3 is TGTGCCAGCAGCTTAGCCGGGACAGGGTTATCTGAGCAGTTCTTC. The chain links TRBV7-9 to TRBJ2-1, with 9 bases aligning to TRBD1. This CDR3 has 15 amino acids. V shed 0 bases and J 9 bases; nucleotides not matched to a gene: 6. Germline CDR1 is SEHNR and CDR2 is FQNEAQ (reference sequence).

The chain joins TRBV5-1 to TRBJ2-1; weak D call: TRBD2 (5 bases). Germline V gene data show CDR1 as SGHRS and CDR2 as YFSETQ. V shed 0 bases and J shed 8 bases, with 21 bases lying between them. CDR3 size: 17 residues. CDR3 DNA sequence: TGCGCCAGCAGCTTGGGTACACTAGTTGGGATTTTCGATGAGCAGTTCTTC. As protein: CASSLGTLVGIFDEQFF. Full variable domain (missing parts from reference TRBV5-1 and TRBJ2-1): KAGVTQTPRYLIKTRGQQVTLSCSPISGHRSVSWYQQTPGQGLQFLFEYFSETQRNKGNFPGRFSGRQFSNSRSEMNVSTLELGDSALYLCASSLGTLVGIFDEQFFGPGTRLTVL.

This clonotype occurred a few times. CDR3 residues: CASSYRYGGYTF. DNA for the CDR3: TGTGCCAGCAGTTACCGATACGGCGGCTACACCTTC. The J gene is TRBJ1-2, the V gene TRBV6-2 or TRBV6-3; no firm D call. This CDR3 is built from 12 residues. Trimming shortened V by 2 bases and J by 8 bases, and 9 bases separated the two germline ends. From germline, CDR1 is MNHEY and CDR2 SVGEGT.

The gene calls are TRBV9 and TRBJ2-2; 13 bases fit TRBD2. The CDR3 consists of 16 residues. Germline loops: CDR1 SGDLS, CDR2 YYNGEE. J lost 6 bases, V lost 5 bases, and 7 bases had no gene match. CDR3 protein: CASSVTSGRAPGELFF. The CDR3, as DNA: TGTGCCAGCAGTGTCACTAGCGGGAGGGCCCCCGGGGAGCTGTTTTTT. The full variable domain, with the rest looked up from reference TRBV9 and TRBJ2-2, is DSGVTQTPKHLITATGQRVTLRCSPRSGDLSVYWYQQSLDQGLQFLIQYYNGEERAKGNILERFSAQQFPDLHSELNLSSLELGDSALYFCASSVTSGRAPGELFFGEGSRLTVL.

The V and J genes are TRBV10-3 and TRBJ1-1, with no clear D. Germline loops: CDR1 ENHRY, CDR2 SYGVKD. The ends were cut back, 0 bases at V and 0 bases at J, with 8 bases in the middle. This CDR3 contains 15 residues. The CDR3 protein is CAISESVTMNTEAFF. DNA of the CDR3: TGTGCCATCAGTGAGTCGGTGACGATGAACACTGAAGCTTTCTTT.

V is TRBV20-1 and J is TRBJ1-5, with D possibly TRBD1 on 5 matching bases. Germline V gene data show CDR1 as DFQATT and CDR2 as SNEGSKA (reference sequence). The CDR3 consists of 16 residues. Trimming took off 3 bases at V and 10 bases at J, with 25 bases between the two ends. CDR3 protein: CSARGIPRDPGRPQHF. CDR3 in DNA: TGCAGTGCTAGGGGGATACCTCGGGACCCGGGAAGACCCCAGCATTTT.

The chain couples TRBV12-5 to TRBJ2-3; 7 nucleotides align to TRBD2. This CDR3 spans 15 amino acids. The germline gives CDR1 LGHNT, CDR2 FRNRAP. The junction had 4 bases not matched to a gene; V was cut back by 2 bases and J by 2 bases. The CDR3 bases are TGTGCTAGTGGTTTGTCGCGGGAGTACACAGATACGCAGTATTTT. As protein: CASGLSREYTDTQYF. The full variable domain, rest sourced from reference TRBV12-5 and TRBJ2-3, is DARVTQTPRHKVTEMGQEVTMRCQPILGHNTVFWYRQTMMQGLELLAYFRNRAPLDDSGMPKDRFSAEMPDATLATLKIQPSEPRDSAVYFCASGLSREYTDTQYFGPGTRLTVL.

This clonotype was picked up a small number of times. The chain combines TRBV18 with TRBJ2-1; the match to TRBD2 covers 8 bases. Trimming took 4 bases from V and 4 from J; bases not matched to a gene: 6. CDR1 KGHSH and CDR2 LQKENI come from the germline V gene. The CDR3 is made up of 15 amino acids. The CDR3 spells CASSRELAAYNEQFF. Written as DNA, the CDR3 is TGTGCCAGCTCACGAGAACTAGCGGCTTACAATGAGCAGTTCTTC.

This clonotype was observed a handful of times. As DNA, the CDR3 is TGTGCCAGCAGCTTGTTGTTGGGGAACACTGAAGCTTTCTTT. It encodes CASSLLLGNTEAFF. This chain links TRBV7-2 with TRBJ1-1, with D hard to call. This CDR3 is built from 14 residues. Germline V gene lookup returns CDR1 SGHTA and CDR2 FQGNSA. The V gene lost 3 bases and the J gene lost 1 base, with 9 bases spanning the gap.

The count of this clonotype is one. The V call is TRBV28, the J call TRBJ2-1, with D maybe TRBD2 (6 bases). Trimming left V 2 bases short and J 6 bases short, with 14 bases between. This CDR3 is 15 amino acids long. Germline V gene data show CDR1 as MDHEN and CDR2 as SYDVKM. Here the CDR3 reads CASSLEGRGSNEQFF. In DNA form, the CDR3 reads TGTGCCAGCAGTTTAGAAGGCCGGGGGAGCAATGAGCAGTTCTTC.

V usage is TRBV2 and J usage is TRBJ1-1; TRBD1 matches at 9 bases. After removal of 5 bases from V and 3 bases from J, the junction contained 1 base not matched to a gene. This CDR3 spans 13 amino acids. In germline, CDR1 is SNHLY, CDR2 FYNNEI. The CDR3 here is CASSNRGHTEAFF. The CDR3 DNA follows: TGTGCCAGCAGTAACAGGGGGCACACTGAAGCTTTCTTT.

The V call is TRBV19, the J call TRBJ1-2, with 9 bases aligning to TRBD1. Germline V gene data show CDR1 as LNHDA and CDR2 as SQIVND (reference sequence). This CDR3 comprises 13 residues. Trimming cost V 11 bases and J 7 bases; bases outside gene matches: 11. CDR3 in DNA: TGTGCCGGCCGGGACAGGGTGAATGGTGGCTACACCTTC. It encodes CAGRDRVNGGYTF.

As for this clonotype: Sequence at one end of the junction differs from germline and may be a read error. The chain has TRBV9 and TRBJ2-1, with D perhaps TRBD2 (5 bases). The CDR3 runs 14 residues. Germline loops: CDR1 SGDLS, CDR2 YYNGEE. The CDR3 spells CASSVGAVYDEQFF. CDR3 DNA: TGTGCCAGCAGCGTAGGAGCGGTCTACGATGAGCAGTTCTTC. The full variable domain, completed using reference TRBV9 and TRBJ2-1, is DSGVTQTPKHLITATGQRVTLRCSPRSGDLSVYWYQQSLDQGLQFLIQYYNGEERAKGNILERFSAQQFPDLHSELNLSSLELGDSALYFCASSVGAVYDEQFFGPGTRLTVL.

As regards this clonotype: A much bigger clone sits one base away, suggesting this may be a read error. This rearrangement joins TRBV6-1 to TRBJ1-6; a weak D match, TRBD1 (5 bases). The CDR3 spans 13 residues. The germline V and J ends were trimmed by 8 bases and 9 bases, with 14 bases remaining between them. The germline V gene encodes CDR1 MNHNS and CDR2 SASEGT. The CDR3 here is CASGDGGSSPLHF. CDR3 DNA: TGTGCCAGCGGGGACGGGGGGTCTTCACCCCTCCACTTT.

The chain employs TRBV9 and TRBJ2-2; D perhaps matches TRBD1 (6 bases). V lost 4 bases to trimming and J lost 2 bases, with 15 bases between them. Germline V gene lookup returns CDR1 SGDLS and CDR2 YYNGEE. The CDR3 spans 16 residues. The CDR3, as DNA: TGTGCCAGCAGCCAACCGGGACACCCCAACACCGGGGAGCTGTTTTTT. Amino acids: CASSQPGHPNTGELFF.

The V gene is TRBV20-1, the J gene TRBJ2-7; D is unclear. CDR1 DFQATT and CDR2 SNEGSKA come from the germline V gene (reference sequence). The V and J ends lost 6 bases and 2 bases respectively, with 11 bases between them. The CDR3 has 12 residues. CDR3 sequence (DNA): TGCAGTGCCAAGCACATGACCTACGAGCAGTACTTC. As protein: CSAKHMTYEQYF.